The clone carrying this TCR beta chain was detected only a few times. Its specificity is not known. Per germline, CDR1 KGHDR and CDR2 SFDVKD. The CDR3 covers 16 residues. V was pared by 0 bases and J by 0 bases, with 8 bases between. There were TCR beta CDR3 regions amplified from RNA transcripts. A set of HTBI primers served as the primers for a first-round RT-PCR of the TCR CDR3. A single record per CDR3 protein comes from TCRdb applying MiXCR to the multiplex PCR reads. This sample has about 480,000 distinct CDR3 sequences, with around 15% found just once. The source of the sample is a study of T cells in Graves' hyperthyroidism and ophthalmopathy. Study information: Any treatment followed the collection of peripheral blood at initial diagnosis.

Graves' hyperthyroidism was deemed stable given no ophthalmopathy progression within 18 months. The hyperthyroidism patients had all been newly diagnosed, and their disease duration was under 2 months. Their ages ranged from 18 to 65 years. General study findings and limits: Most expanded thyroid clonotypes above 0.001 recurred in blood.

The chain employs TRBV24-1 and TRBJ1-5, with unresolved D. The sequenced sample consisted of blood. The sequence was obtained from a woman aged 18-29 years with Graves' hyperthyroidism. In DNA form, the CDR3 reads TGTGCCACCAGTGATTTGCGGCCGTATAGCAATCAGCCCCAGCATTTT. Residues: CATSDLRPYSNQPQHF.